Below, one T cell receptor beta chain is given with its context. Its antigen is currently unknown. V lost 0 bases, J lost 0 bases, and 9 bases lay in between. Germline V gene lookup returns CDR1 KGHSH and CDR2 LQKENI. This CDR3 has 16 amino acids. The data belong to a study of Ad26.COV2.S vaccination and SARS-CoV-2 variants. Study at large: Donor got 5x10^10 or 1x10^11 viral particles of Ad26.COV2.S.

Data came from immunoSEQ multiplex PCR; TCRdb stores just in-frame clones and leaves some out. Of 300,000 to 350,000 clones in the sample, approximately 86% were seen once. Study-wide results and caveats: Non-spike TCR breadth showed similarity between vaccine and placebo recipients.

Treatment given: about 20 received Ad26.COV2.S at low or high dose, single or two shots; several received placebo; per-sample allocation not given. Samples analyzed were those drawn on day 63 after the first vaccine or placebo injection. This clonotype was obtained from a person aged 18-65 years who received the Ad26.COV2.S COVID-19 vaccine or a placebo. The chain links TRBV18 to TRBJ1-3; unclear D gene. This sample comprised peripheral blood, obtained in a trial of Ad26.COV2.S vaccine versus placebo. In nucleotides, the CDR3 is TGTGCCAGCTCACCACCCTCGTGGAGCTCTGGAAACACCATATATTTT. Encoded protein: CASSPPSWSSGNTIYF. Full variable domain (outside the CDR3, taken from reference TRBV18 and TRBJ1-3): NAGVMQNPRHLVRRRGQEARLRCSPMKGHSHVYWYRQLPEEGLKFMVYLQKENIIDESGMPKERFSAEFPKEGPSILRIQQVVRGDSAAYFCASSPPSWSSGNTIYFGEGSWLTVV.